This T cell receptor beta chain was recorded in a study of cytomegalovirus exposure and HLA in healthy donors. General study results and limits: As confirmed in vitro, a few CMV-associated chains were specific for CMV antigens.

PCR employed 60 Vbeta and 13 Jbeta primers. TCRdb keeps only in-frame clones here, not all; method: immunoSEQ multiplex PCR. The table lists roughly 150,000 clones, 80% of them singletons. Though nominally healthy at sampling, donors likely had unrecorded immune exposures. Trimming removed 3 bases from V and 0 bases from J, with 12 bases in between. The germline V gene has CDR1 LNHDA and CDR2 SQIVND (reference sequence). The CDR3 totals 17 residues. About this clone: Antigen: not known.

The sample comprised PBMCs. This clonotype was sampled from a woman aged 40 to 50 in good health and CMV-seronegative. V usage is TRBV19 and J usage is TRBJ1-6, with TRBD1 as a possible D gene (6 bases). The CDR3 sequence: CASSIGTGSSYNSPLHF. The CDR3 region has the DNA TGTGCCAGTAGTATCGGTACAGGGAGCTCCTATAATTCACCCCTCCACTTT.